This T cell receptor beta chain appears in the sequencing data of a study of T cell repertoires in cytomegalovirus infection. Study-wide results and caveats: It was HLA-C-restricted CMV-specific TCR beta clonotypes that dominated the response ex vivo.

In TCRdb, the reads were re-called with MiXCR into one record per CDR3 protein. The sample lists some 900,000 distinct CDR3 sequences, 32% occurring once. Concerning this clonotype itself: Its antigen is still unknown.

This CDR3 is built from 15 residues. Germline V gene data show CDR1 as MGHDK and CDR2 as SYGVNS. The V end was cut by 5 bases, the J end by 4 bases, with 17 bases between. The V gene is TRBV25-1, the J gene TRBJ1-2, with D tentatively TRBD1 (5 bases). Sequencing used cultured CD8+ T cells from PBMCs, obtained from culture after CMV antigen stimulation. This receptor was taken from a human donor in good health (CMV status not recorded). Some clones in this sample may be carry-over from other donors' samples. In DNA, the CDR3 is TGTGCCAGCAGTCCGGGACGGACGGTTTCCTATGGCTACACCTTC. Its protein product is CASSPGRTVSYGYTF.